This T cell receptor (beta chain) came from a study of control samples from healthy donors and cancer patients. The CDR3 extends over 11 amino acids. V was shortened by 6 bases and J by 4 bases, with 6 bases between the two germline ends. CDR1 MNHEY and CDR2 SVGAGI come from the germline V gene. Method: immunoSEQ multiplex PCR; TCRdb's copy keeps in-frame clones and lacks some. The table for this sample gives fewer than 250,000 clones. The chain recombines TRBV6-5 with TRBJ2-5; D unresolved. Source material: blood. The clonotype was recovered from a woman aged 25-40 years in good health. CDR3 DNA sequence: TGTGCCAGCAGAGCGTTAGAGACCCAGTACTTC. Its protein product is CASRALETQYF.